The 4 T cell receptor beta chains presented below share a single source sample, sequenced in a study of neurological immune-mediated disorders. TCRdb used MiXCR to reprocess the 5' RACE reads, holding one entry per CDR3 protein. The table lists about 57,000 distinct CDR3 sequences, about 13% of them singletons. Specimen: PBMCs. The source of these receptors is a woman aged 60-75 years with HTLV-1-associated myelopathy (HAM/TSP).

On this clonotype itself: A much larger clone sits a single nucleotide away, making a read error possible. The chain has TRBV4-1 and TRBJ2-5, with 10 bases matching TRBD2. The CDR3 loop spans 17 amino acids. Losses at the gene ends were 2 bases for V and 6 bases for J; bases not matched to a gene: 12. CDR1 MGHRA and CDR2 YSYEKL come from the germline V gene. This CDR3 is CASSQPIIAGGLKTQYF. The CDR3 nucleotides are TGCGCCAGCAGCCAACCGATCATAGCGGGAGGATTGAAGACCCAGTACTTC.

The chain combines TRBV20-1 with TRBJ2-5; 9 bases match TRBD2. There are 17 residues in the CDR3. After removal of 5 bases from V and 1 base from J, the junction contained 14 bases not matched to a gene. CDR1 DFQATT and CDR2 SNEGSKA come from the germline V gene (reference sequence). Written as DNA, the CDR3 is TGCAGTGCTGGTTCTAGCGGGAAGATTACTAGCCAAGAGACCCAGTACTTC. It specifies CSAGSSGKITSQETQYF.

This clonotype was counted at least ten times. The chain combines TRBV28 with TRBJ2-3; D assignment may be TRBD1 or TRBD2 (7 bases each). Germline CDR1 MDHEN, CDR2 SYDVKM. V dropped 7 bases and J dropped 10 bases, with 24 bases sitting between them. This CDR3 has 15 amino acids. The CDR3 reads CASIPGGGVVSAQYF. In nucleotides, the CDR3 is TGTGCCAGCATCCCAGGGGGGGGAGTAGTCAGCGCGCAGTATTTT. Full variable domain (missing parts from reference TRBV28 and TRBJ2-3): DVKVTQSSRYLVKRTGEKVFLECVQDMDHENMFWYRQDPGLGLRLIYFSYDVKMKEKGDIPEGYSVSREKKERFSLILESASTNQTSMYLCASIPGGGVVSAQYFGPGTRLTVL.

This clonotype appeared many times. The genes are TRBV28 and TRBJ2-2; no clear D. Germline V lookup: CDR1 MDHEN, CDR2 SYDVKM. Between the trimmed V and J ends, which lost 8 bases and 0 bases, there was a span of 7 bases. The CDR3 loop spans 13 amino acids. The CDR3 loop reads CASFSPNTGELFF. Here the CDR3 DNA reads TGTGCCAGCTTCTCCCCGAACACCGGGGAGCTGTTTTTT.